The clone carrying this TCR beta chain was recorded only once. Losses at the gene ends were 6 bases for V and 1 base for J; bases not matched to a gene: 11. CDR3 size: 17 residues. The germline gives CDR1 SEHNR, CDR2 FQNEAQ (reference sequence). This study enrolled people aged 18 to 89 from around 26 US geographic areas. The study assigned cohorts using participant-reported clinical history. The data originate from a study of blood T cell repertoires in COVID-19. Across the whole study: Italy, Spain and the United States were the sources of the convalescent and acute COVID-19 samples. PBMCs, B-cell-depleted T cells, or T cells were the source of the cDNA or gDNA that made up the material.

The method was immunoSEQ multiplex PCR; TCRdb's version includes in-frame clones alone and lacks a portion of them. There are 300,000 to 500,000 clones in the sample; 88% occur only once, and approximately 0.96% lies in the top ten. The receptor was derived from a woman under 40 with acute COVID-19. The specimen was PBMCs or T cells enriched from blood (not recorded which). The gene calls are TRBV7-9 and TRBJ2-1, with 8 bases fitting TRBD1. CDR3 residues: CASSSGQGRQSYNEQFF. As DNA, the CDR3 is TGTGCCAGCAGTTCCGGACAGGGTCGACAGTCCTACAATGAGCAGTTCTTC.